This passage covers 20 T cell receptor beta chains from one sample sequenced in a study of blood T cell repertoires in COVID-19. Here immunoSEQ multiplex PCR was the method, and the copy in TCRdb shows in-frame clones only, minus some. The sample comprises roughly 120,000 clones, more than 80% of which are singletons, and about 4.5% rests with the top ten. Sequenced input: peripheral blood. The receptors originated from a woman aged 45 to 65 with acute or convalescent COVID-19.

The chain employs TRBV7-2 and TRBJ1-4; 9 nucleotides match TRBD1. Losses at the gene ends were 6 bases for V and 6 bases for J; bases not matched to a gene: 8. Germline CDR1 reads SGHTA; CDR2 reads FQGNSA. The CDR3 runs 15 residues. The CDR3 region has the DNA TGTGCCAGCAGTCGTTACAGGGGGCTGGATGAAAAACTGTTTTTT. This encodes CASSRYRGLDEKLFF.

V gene TRBV19 combines with J gene TRBJ1-5; 7 positions agree with TRBD1. The J segment lost 9 bases and the V segment lost 3 bases, leaving 8 bases of the junction unmatched. Germline V gene lookup returns CDR1 LNHDA and CDR2 SQIVND (reference sequence). CDR3 size: 14 residues. The CDR3 region is CASSMTGRERPQHF. The CDR3 DNA reads as TGTGCCAGTAGTATGACAGGGAGAGAGCGGCCCCAGCATTTT.

The rearrangement joins TRBV27 to TRBJ1-2, with 7 bases fitting TRBD1. Germline CDR1 MNHEY, CDR2 SMNVEV (reference sequence). CDR3 length equals 17 residues. V gave up 5 bases and J gave up 0 bases; unmatched junction bases: 12. CDR3 residues: CASSLKGQLRTNYGYTF. The CDR3 region has the DNA TGTGCCAGCAGTCTCAAGGGACAGCTGAGAACTAACTATGGCTACACCTTC.

The genes are TRBV28 and TRBJ1-3, with D possibly being TRBD1 (5 bases). The germline V gene has CDR1 MDHEN and CDR2 SYDVKM. This CDR3 is 14 amino acids long. The ends were cut back, 4 bases at V and 3 bases at J, with 10 bases in the middle. CDR3 residues: CASSSPTVGNTIYF. The CDR3 nucleotides read TGTGCCAGCAGTTCCCCGACAGTTGGAAACACCATATATTTT.

This chain connects TRBV27 to TRBJ1-5, with 7 bases identical to TRBD1. CDR3 length equals 15 residues. Germline CDR1 and CDR2: MNHEY and SMNVEV (reference sequence). V lost 6 bases and J lost 1; bases outside the gene matches: 6. As DNA, the CDR3 is TGTGCCAGCAGCCGAGGGGGCGGCAGCAATCAGCCCCAGCATTTT. Protein: CASSRGGGSNQPQHF.

This chain connects TRBV27 to TRBJ2-7; TRBD2 aligns across 16 bases. J was trimmed by 6 bases and V by 10 bases; bases with no gene match: 12. This CDR3 has 16 residues. Germline V lookup: CDR1 MNHEY, CDR2 SMNVEV (reference sequence). CDR3 region: CATPGLAGGHRGEQYF. DNA of the CDR3: TGTGCCACCCCGGGACTAGCGGGGGGGCATAGGGGCGAGCAGTACTTC.

The V call is TRBV9, the J call TRBJ1-3; the D gene is possibly TRBD1 (5 bases). With 0 bases removed from V and 4 bases from J, the gap between germline ends came to 11 bases. This CDR3 has 15 amino acids. Germline CDR1 is SGDLS and CDR2 is YYNGEE. CDR3 sequence (DNA): TGTGCCAGCAGCGTAGAGCAGGGTTCGGGAAACACCATATATTTT. This codes for CASSVEQGSGNTIYF.

The V call is TRBV9, the J call TRBJ2-2; 8 positions match TRBD1. The germline V gene has CDR1 SGDLS and CDR2 YYNGEE. Trimming cost V 0 bases and J 3 bases; bases outside gene matches: 4. The CDR3 is made up of 16 amino acids. CDR3 amino acids: CASSVDLDRDTGELFF. The CDR3 nucleotides read TGTGCCAGCAGCGTAGACCTGGACAGGGACACCGGGGAGCTGTTTTTT.

J is TRBJ2-2 and V is TRBV24-1; D is possibly TRBD1 (6 bases). Per germline, CDR1 KGHDR and CDR2 SFDVKD. The V gene lost 4 bases and the J gene lost 3 bases, with 11 bases spanning the gap. This CDR3 comprises 15 residues. CDR3 in amino acids: CATSDRGWDTGELFF. In DNA, the CDR3 is TGTGCCACCAGTGACAGGGGATGGGACACCGGGGAGCTGTTTTTT.

The V gene is TRBV30, the J gene TRBJ2-7; 9 nucleotides match TRBD1. Germline CDR1 is GTSNPN and CDR2 is SVGIG (reference sequence). This CDR3 is built from 14 residues. J gave up 2 bases and V 3 bases, and 5 bases lay outside the gene matches. The CDR3: CAWRGTGSPYEQYF. The CDR3 region has the DNA TGTGCCTGGAGGGGGACAGGGAGCCCCTACGAGCAGTACTTC.

The J gene is TRBJ1-2, the V gene TRBV7-9, with TRBD1 as a possible D gene (6 bases). The CDR3 is made up of 15 amino acids. The germline V and J ends were trimmed by 3 bases and 3 bases, with 14 bases remaining between them. Germline loops: CDR1 SEHNR, CDR2 FQNEAQ (reference sequence). The CDR3: CASSFSRTDYYGYTF. The CDR3 nucleotides read TGTGCCAGCAGCTTTTCCCGGACAGACTACTATGGCTACACCTTC.

The rearrangement joins TRBV29-1 to TRBJ1-1, with TRBD1 matching over 8 bases. Germline trimming cut 4 bases from V and 6 bases from J; bases unmatched to any gene: 7. From germline, CDR1 is SQVTM and CDR2 ANQGSEA. CDR3 size: 13 residues. Here the CDR3 DNA reads TGCAGCGTTGCGGGGAGGACAGGGTCTGAAGCTTTCTTT. Its protein is CSVAGRTGSEAFF.

The V call is TRBV10-3, the J call TRBJ1-2, with D uncertain. Germline V lookup: CDR1 ENHRY, CDR2 SYGVKD. CDR3 length: 11 residues. V was trimmed by 7 bases and J by 3 bases, leaving 6 bases between them. CDR3 coding DNA: TGTGCCATCACCACTCACTATGGCTACACCTTC. Amino acid sequence: CAITTHYGYTF.

V gene TRBV14 combines with J gene TRBJ1-3; 8 positions match TRBD1. This CDR3 is built from 15 residues. The germline V gene has CDR1 SGHDN and CDR2 FVKESK. The trim removed 4 bases at V and 3 bases at J, leaving 5 bases unmatched. The CDR3 spells CASSPRDRLGNTIYF. The CDR3 DNA reads TGTGCCAGCAGCCCGCGGGACAGGCTTGGAAACACCATATATTTT.

The rearrangement uses TRBV30 and TRBJ2-7; 10 bases are a match to TRBD1. V lost 3 bases and J lost 6; bases outside the gene matches: 5. CDR3 length: 13 residues. The germline gives CDR1 GTSNPN, CDR2 SVGIG (reference sequence). The CDR3 sequence: CAWSPGTGAEQYF. CDR3 coding DNA: TGTGCCTGGAGCCCCGGGACAGGGGCCGAGCAGTACTTC.

This sequence joins TRBV19 and TRBJ1-5; 9 bases match TRBD1. The trim removed 7 bases at V and 2 bases at J, leaving 9 bases unmatched. This CDR3 has 16 amino acids. Germline V gene lookup returns CDR1 LNHDA and CDR2 SQIVND (reference sequence). The CDR3 region has the DNA TGTGCCAGTACGGGGACAGGGTTGTTGGGCAATCAGCCCCAGCATTTT. Translating gives CASTGTGLLGNQPQHF. Based on the CDR3 plus reference TRBV19 and TRBJ1-5, the full variable domain is DGGITQSPKYLFRKEGQNVTLSCEQNLNHDAMYWYRQDPGQGLRLIYYSQIVNDFQKGDIAEGYSVSREKKESFPLTVTSAQKNPTAFYLCASTGTGLLGNQPQHFGDGTRLSIL.

This clone was recorded a few times. The CDR3 coding sequence is TGTGCCAGCAGCCGCCAAAAAACAGGGGCCGACACTGAAGCTTTCTTT. Its translation is CASSRQKTGADTEAFF. The rearrangement uses TRBV13 and TRBJ1-1; 7 bases map to TRBD1. V lost 5 bases, J lost 3 bases, and 12 bases stayed unmatched. There are 16 residues in the CDR3. Per the germline V gene, CDR1 is PRHDT and CDR2 is FYEKMQ (reference sequence).

This clone was seen only a few times. J is TRBJ1-5 and V is TRBV19; D is undetermined. V lost 5 bases to trimming and J lost 4 bases, with 15 bases between them. The length of the CDR3 is 15 residues. Germline V gene lookup returns CDR1 LNHDA and CDR2 SQIVND (reference sequence). CDR3 sequence: CASSRRRTGNQPQHF. The CDR3 bases are TGTGCCAGTAGTCGGAGGCGGACGGGTAATCAGCCCCAGCATTTT.

This rearrangement joins TRBV4-1 to TRBJ2-1, with 13 bases fitting TRBD2. The CDR3 length is 18 residues. Germline CDR1 and CDR2: MGHRA and YSYEKL. Germline trimming cut 1 base from V and 7 bases from J; bases unmatched to any gene: 10. The CDR3 sequence is CASSQVDMGLAGSNEQFF. The CDR3 coding sequence is TGCGCCAGCAGCCAAGTGGATATGGGACTAGCGGGATCTAATGAGCAGTTCTTC.

This chain joins TRBV9 and TRBJ2-2, with D unclear. The CDR3 contains 14 residues. Trimming stripped 4 bases from V and 3 bases from J, with 10 bases between. The germline gives CDR1 SGDLS, CDR2 YYNGEE. CDR3 nucleotides: TGTGCCAGCAGCCCTCAGACTGACACCGGGGAGCTGTTTTTT. This gives the protein CASSPQTDTGELFF.